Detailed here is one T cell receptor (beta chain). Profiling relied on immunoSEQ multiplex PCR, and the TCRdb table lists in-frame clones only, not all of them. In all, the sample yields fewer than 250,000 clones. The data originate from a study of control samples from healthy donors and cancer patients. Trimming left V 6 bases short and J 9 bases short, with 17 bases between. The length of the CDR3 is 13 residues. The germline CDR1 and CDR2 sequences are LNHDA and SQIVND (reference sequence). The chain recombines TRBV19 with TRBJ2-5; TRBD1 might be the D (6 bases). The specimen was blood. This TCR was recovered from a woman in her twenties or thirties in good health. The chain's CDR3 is CASRYPGQLAQYF. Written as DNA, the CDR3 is TGTGCCAGTAGATATCCGGGACAACTGGCCCAGTACTTC. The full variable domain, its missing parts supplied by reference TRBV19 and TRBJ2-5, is DGGITQSPKYLFRKEGQNVTLSCEQNLNHDAMYWYRQDPGQGLRLIYYSQIVNDFQKGDIAEGYSVSREKKESFPLTVTSAQKNPTAFYLCASRYPGQLAQYFGPGTRLLVL.